The entry below describes one T cell receptor beta chain. The CDR3 is 16 amino acids. V shed 3 bases and J shed 2 bases, with 15 bases lying between them. CDR1 and CDR2 (germline): MGHRA, YSYEKL. This sample is part of a study of cytomegalovirus exposure and HLA in healthy donors. Both 60 Vbeta primers and 13 Jbeta primers went into the PCR. Assay used: immunoSEQ multiplex PCR; TCRdb lists only in-frame clones, some missing. The repertoire table contains under 50,000 clones. The chain employs TRBV4-1 and TRBJ2-3, with D unclear. Material: PBMCs. The source is a male donor in good health and CMV-seronegative. The CDR3 nucleotides read TGCGCCAGCAGCCAGGGCCTGCAGGAACACACAGATACGCAGTATTTT. This encodes CASSQGLQEHTDTQYF.